The 15 T cell receptor beta chains given below trace back to one sample, sequenced in a study of T cells after yellow fever vaccination (dated by TCRdb to the late 2010s). In light of the paper, this sample's treatment or condition label describes: live attenuated yellow fever vaccine strain. Library preparation was by 5' RACE. The sequencer was an Illumina HiSeq 2500. TCRdb handled the public reads itself, with Q25 trimming in fastp and clone calling in MiXCR, and kept productive beta chains. Rows with a matching CDR3 protein are joined into one entry that keeps the most common DNA and genes. For this sample there are roughly 150,000 distinct CDR3 sequences; 6.5% to 8.5% appear just once. The ten largest clones represent under 3% of the sample. Source: CD4+ T cells sorted from PBMCs, taken 5 days after the first yellow fever vaccination. The receptors here all came from a man aged 18 to 29 who received the YFV17D yellow fever vaccine.

This clonotype was recorded many times. The chain has TRBV5-4 and TRBJ2-3, with no clear D. CDR1 is SGHNT and CDR2 is YYREEE in the germline V gene (reference sequence). The CDR3 loop spans 13 amino acids. V gave up 4 bases and J gave up 6 bases, with 12 bases separating them. The CDR3 coding sequence is TGTGCCAGCAGCACTCCCCAAGGGGATACGCAGTATTTT. It specifies CASSTPQGDTQYF.

The chain uses TRBV7-9 and TRBJ2-6; D is undetermined. The V end lost 5 bases, the J end lost 0 bases, and 11 bases lay between the germline ends. The length of the CDR3 is 16 residues. Germline loops: CDR1 SEHNR, CDR2 FQNEAQ (reference sequence). The CDR3, as DNA: TGTGCCAGCAGCCCGCGATCAAGCTCTGGGGCCAACGTCCTGACTTTC. This codes for CASSPRSSSGANVLTF.

This clonotype appeared many times. This rearrangement joins TRBV18 to TRBJ1-5, with D possibly TRBD1 on 5 matching bases. V lost 2 bases and J 6 bases, leaving 14 bases between the germline ends. The CDR3 is 15 residues long. Germline assignment: CDR1 KGHSH and CDR2 LQKENI. CDR3 nucleotides: TGTGCCAGCTCACCAGTGCGAGGGGACGGTCAGCCCCAGCATTTT. Residues: CASSPVRGDGQPQHF.

This sequence joins TRBV3-1 and TRBJ2-5; no clear D. CDR1 is LGHDT and CDR2 is YNNKEL in the germline V gene (reference sequence). The CDR3 covers 15 residues. V lost 11 bases and J lost 1, with 20 bases in between. The chain's CDR3 is CASTQDPSSQETQYF. CDR3 in DNA: TGTGCCTCCACCCAAGATCCGTCATCCCAAGAGACCCAGTACTTC.

This clonotype was picked up many times. The rearrangement links TRBV20-1 to TRBJ2-1; D may be TRBD1 (6 bases). There are 14 residues in the CDR3. Germline V CDR1 and CDR2: DFQATT, SNEGSKA (reference sequence). V dropped 6 bases and J dropped 5 bases, with 17 bases sitting between them. The DNA of the CDR3 is TGCAGTGCCGATGCGCGCAGGGGCAACAATGAGCAGTTCTTC. It specifies CSADARRGNNEQFF.

This clonotype was picked up many times. CDR3 protein: CASSRYTGGGTDTQYF. CDR3 nucleotide sequence: TGCGCCAGCAGCCGCTACACCGGCGGGGGCACAGATACGCAGTATTTT. The rearrangement links TRBV4-3 to TRBJ2-3, with D perhaps TRBD2 (6 bases). The CDR3 is made up of 16 amino acids. V lost 4 bases and J 1 base, leaving 15 bases between the germline ends. Germline V gives CDR1 LGHNA, CDR2 YSLEER.

This clonotype has a count of ten or more. The V and J genes are TRBV11-2 and TRBJ2-7; D gene unclear. The ends were cut back, 1 base at V and 6 bases at J, with 10 bases in the middle. The CDR3 has 13 amino acids. Germline V gene lookup returns CDR1 SGHAT and CDR2 FQNNGV. The CDR3 DNA reads TGTGCCAGCAGCTTAGTTGGAGATTTCGAGCAGTACGTC. Its protein is CASSLVGDFEQYV.

This clonotype was found a few times. The J gene is TRBJ1-2, the V gene TRBV6-2 or TRBV6-3; 7 positions match TRBD1. Germline values: CDR1 MNHEY, CDR2 SVGEGT. The CDR3 has 13 residues. The V gene end was trimmed by 8 bases and the J gene end by 6 bases; junction bases not matched to a gene: 9. CDR3 bases: TGTGCCAGCCAGGACAGGTCGTTCGATGGCTACACCTTC. Encoded protein: CASQDRSFDGYTF.

This clonotype appeared a few times. The gene calls are TRBV28 and TRBJ1-5, with TRBD1 matching 7 bases. The V gene's germline CDR1 is MDHEN and CDR2 SYDVKM. The trim removed 5 bases at V and 7 bases at J, leaving 17 bases unmatched. The CDR3 contains 17 residues. In DNA form, the CDR3 reads TGTGCCAGCAGTCTCGGACCTAAGACAGGGATCGGACAGCCCCAGCATTTT. It yields the protein CASSLGPKTGIGQPQHF.

This clonotype was seen at least ten times. The chain employs TRBV11-2 and TRBJ1-1, with a possible D match to TRBD1 (5 bases). Per germline, CDR1 SGHAT and CDR2 FQNNGV. The V and J ends lost 1 base and 5 bases respectively, with 8 bases between them. The CDR3 runs to 13 residues. CDR3 protein: CASSLVGETEAFF. CDR3 DNA sequence: TGTGCCAGCAGCTTAGTAGGGGAGACTGAAGCTTTCTTT.

A few counts support this clonotype. The chain recombines TRBV4-3 with TRBJ1-1; D is possibly TRBD1 (5 bases). The CDR3 totals 14 residues. V shed 1 base and J shed 1 base, with 7 bases lying between them. Per the germline V gene, CDR1 is LGHNA and CDR2 is YSLEER. The CDR3 here is CASSQVGQNTEAFF. The CDR3 DNA is TGCGCCAGCAGCCAAGTGGGGCAGAACACTGAAGCTTTCTTT.

This clonotype has at least ten counts. The chain uses TRBV7-3 and TRBJ2-3; possibly TRBD2 for D (5 bases). The CDR3 extends over 13 amino acids. The germline V gene has CDR1 SGHTA and CDR2 FQGTGA. V lost 5 bases and J 3 bases, leaving 9 bases between the germline ends. The CDR3 is CASSEGRTDTQYF. CDR3 sequence (DNA): TGTGCCAGCAGCGAGGGAAGGACAGATACGCAGTATTTT.

This clonotype was seen just once. It may be a read error: a sequence one base away is much more abundant. The J gene is TRBJ1-2, the V gene TRBV12-3 or TRBV12-4; 7 nucleotides align to TRBD1. The CDR3 is 13 residues long. The CDR3 region has the DNA TGTGCCAGCAGTTCGGGACAGAACTGTGGCTACACCTTC. This gives the protein CASSSGQNCGYTF.

This clonotype was found a few times. The chain links TRBV5-6 to TRBJ2-3, with 14 bases aligning to TRBD2. V lost 4 bases to trimming and J lost 0 bases; unmatched junction nucleotides: 10. Germline values: CDR1 SGHDT, CDR2 YYEEEE. The CDR3 loop spans 19 amino acids. CDR3 region: CASSQGLAGVPSSTDTQYF. Written as DNA, the CDR3 is TGTGCCAGCAGCCAGGGACTAGCGGGGGTCCCATCTAGCACAGATACGCAGTATTTT. The whole variable domain, remainder taken from reference TRBV5-6 and TRBJ2-3, is DAGVTQSPTHLIKTRGQQVTLRCSPKSGHDTVSWYQQALGQGPQFIFQYYEEEERQRGNFPDRFSGHQFPNYSSELNVNALLLGDSALYLCASSQGLAGVPSSTDTQYFGPGTRLTVL.

This clonotype was recorded many times. The chain carries TRBV4-3 and TRBJ1-3, with unresolved D. Germline V gene data show CDR1 as LGHNA and CDR2 as YSLEER. The CDR3 has 16 residues. V gave up 0 bases and J gave up 3 bases, with 12 bases separating them. The DNA of the CDR3 is TGCGCCAGCAGCCAAGAAAGCGCGGGGAATGGAAACACCATATATTTT. Amino acids: CASSQESAGNGNTIYF.